This T cell receptor (beta chain) was identified during a study of T cells in tumors after PD-1 blockade. Across the whole study: No patient had prior checkpoint blockade, systemic immunosuppression, or radiotherapy within 4 weeks. During anti-PD-1 treatment, some patients continued daily vismodegib 150 mg. Blood samples averaged roughly 110,000 templates (range about 23,000-260,000) and some 35,000 unique clonotypes. Overall study findings and caveats: Blood contained about 45% of the tumor's TCR clonotypes.

Measured with immunoSEQ multiplex PCR; TCRdb has only the in-frame clones, and not every one. The repertoire holds about 25,000 clones, roughly 80% seen once, with 12% in the top ten. The CDR3 extends over 13 amino acids. Germline CDR1 reads MNHNY; CDR2 reads SVGAGI (reference sequence). Trimming cost V 7 bases and J 4 bases; bases outside gene matches: 6. Concerning this clone: Its antigen is currently unknown.

The gene calls are TRBV6-6 and TRBJ2-5; 7 bases agree with TRBD2. Sequenced material: PBMCs, taken after anti-PD-1 treatment. The source is a human donor with basal cell carcinoma. The CDR3 DNA sequence: TGTGCCAGCATTCCCTGGGGGGGAGAGACCCAGTACTTC. It codes for CASIPWGGETQYF.